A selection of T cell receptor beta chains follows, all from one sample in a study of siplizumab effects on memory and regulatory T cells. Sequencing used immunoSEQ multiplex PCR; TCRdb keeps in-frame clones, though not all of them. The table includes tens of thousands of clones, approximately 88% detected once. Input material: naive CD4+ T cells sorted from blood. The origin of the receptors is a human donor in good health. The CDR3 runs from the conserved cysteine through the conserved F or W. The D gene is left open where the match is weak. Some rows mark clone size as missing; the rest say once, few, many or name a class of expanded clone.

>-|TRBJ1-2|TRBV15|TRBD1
TGTGCCACCGGGCCGGGACAGGCGTCCGTCGGCTATGGCTACACCTTC
CATGPGQASVGYGYTF
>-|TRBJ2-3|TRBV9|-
TGTGCCAGCAGCGTAGCTCGGACTGGGGAGTCAGATACGCAGTATTTT
CASSVARTGESDTQYF
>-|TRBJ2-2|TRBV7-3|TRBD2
TGTGCCAGCAGCCCCTCGGGACTAGCGGGAGCGGTCGGGGAGCTGTTTTTT
CASSPSGLAGAVGELFF
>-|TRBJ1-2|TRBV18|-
TGTGCCAGCTCACCACTCGCCGCAGCTAACTATGGCTACACCTTC
CASSPLAAANYGYTF
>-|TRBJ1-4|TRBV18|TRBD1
TGTGCCAGCTCACCAAGCGGGGACAGTGGGAAACTGTTTTTT
CASSPSGDSGKLFF
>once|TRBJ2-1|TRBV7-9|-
TGTGCCAGCAGCGATTGGACGAGTTCAAATGAGCAGTTCTTC
CASSDWTSSNEQFF
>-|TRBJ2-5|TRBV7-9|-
TGTGCCAGCAGCCAAACAGGAGTCCAAGAGACCCAGTACTTC
CASSQTGVQETQYF
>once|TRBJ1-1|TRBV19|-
TGTGCCAGTAGATGGGAGGGGGTGAACACTGAAGCTTTCTTT
CASRWEGVNTEAFF
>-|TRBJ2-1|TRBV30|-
TGTGCCTGGAGTGTACTAGGGCGGTACAATGAGCAGTTCTTC
CAWSVLGRYNEQFF
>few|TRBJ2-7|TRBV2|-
TGTGCCAGCAGTGAAGAGACTAGGCGGCCCTACGAGCAGTACTTC
CASSEETRRPYEQYF
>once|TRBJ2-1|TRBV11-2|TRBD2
TGTGCCAGCAGTCAGACCCGACTAGCGGGGATGTACAATGAGCAGTTCTTC
CASSQTRLAGMYNEQFF
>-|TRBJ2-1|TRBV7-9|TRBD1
TGTGCCAGCAGCTACGACAGGGGGGTCGATGAGCAGTTCTTC
CASSYDRGVDEQFF
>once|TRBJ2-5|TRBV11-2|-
TGTGCCAGCAGCTTATCTCGTGGGGGCCAAGAGACCCAGTACTTC
CASSLSRGGQETQYF
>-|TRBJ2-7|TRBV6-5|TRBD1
TGTGCCAGCAGTTACCTCGGGACAGGATACGAGCAGTACTTC
CASSYLGTGYEQYF
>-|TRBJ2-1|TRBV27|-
TGTGCCAGCAGTTTAATGGGGGGAGGCTCCTACAATGAGCAGTTCTTC
CASSLMGGGSYNEQFF
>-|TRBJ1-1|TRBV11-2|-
TGTGCCAGCAGCTTGACGACAGGGAACACTGAAGCTTTCTTT
CASSLTTGNTEAFF
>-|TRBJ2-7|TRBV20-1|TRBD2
TGCAGTGGACTAGCAAACTACGAGCAGTACTTC
CSGLANYEQYF
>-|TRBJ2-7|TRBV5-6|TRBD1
TGTGCCAGCAGCTTGAACACGGACAGGGGAAACGAGCAGTACTTC
CASSLNTDRGNEQYF
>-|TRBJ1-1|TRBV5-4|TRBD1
TGTGCCAGCAGCCCGGGGGGACAGCTCTACACTGAAGCTTTCTTT
CASSPGGQLYTEAFF
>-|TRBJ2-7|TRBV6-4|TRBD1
TGTGCCAGCGTAGGGGGCCCCTACGAGCAGTACTTC
CASVGGPYEQYF
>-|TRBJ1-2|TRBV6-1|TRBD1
TGTGCCAGCATTTGGACAGGGGGCCCTAACTATGGCTACACCTTC
CASIWTGGPNYGYTF
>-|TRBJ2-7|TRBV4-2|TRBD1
TGTGCCAGCAGCCAAGTCCGGGACAGGTCCTACGAGCAGTACTTC
CASSQVRDRSYEQYF
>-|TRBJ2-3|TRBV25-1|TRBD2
TGTGCCAGCAGCTTTGGAGGGAGGGCAGATACGCAGTATTTT
CASSFGGRADTQYF
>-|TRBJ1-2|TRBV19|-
TGTGCCAGTCAATTACGGGACGGAGCCCTAGGCTACACCTTC
CASQLRDGALGYTF
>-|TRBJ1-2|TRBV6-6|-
TGTGCCAGCAGTTCCCCCGGGGAGGGATTCTATGGCTACACCTTC
CASSSPGEGFYGYTF
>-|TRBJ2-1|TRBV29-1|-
TGCAGCGTTGAAGAGAGAGCTTCCTACAATGAGCAGTTCTTC
CSVEERASYNEQFF
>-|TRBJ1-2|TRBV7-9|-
TGTGCCAGCAGCTTAGAGCTTGACTATGGCTACACCTTC
CASSLELDYGYTF
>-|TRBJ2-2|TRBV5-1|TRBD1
TGCGCCAGCAGCTTCCAGCCGGGACAGGGGGTATCCGGGGAGCTGTTTTTT
CASSFQPGQGVSGELFF
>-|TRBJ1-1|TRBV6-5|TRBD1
TGTGCCAGCACCCGGACAGGGAACACTGAAGCTTTCTTT
CASTRTGNTEAFF
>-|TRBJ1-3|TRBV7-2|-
TGTGCCAGCAGCTCCGGGCCCGGAAACACCATATATTTT
CASSSGPGNTIYF
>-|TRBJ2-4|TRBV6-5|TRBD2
TGTGCCAGCAGTTCCACATCTAGCGGGGGGGGCATTCAGTACTTC
CASSSTSSGGGIQYF
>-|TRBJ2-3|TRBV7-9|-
TGTGCCAGCAGCTTAGGAACACCGGGACCCAAAAAGGCGCAGTATTTT
CASSLGTPGPKKAQYF
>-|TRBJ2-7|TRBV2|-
TGTGCCAGCAGGAAGGACACTGCCTACGAGCAGTACTTC
CASRKDTAYEQYF
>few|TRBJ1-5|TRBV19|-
TGTGCCAGTAGTGGTTTAGTTCAGCCCCAGCATTTT
CASSGLVQPQHF
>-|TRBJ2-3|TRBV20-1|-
TGCAGTGCTCCTCAATATACGCAGTATTTT
CSAPQYTQYF
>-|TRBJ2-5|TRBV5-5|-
TGTGCCAGCAGCCAGATGATCCAGGGACAAGAGACCCAGTACTTC
CASSQMIQGQETQYF
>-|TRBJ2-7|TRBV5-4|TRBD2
TGTGCCAGCAGTGCCGGACTAGCGGGCTCCTACGAGCAGTACTTC
CASSAGLAGSYEQYF
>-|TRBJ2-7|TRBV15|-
TGTGCCACCGCGGCCGGCAGGGCTTACGAGCAGTACTTC
CATAAGRAYEQYF
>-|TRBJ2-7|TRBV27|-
TGTGCCAGCAGTGTGGACACAGCCTTACTCTACGAGCAGTACTTC
CASSVDTALLYEQYF
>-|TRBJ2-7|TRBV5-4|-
TGTGCCAGCAGCTTGCAGGGCTACGAGCAGTACTTC
CASSLQGYEQYF
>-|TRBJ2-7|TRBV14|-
TGTGCCAGCAGCCAGCGGGACGGATCCTACGAGCAGTACTTC
CASSQRDGSYEQYF
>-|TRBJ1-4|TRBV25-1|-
TGTGCCAGCAGTGAATTTATATCTTCTAATGAAAAACTGTTTTTT
CASSEFISSNEKLFF
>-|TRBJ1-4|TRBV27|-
TGTGCCAGCAGTTTGACAGGTTTGGGGAGTGAAAAACTGTTTTTT
CASSLTGLGSEKLFF
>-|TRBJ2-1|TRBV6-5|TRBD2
TGTGCCAGCAGTTCCCCAGCGGGGGCGTACAATGAGCAGTTCTTC
CASSSPAGAYNEQFF
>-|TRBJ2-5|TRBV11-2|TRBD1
TGTGCCAGCAGCTTAGTCGGGACAGCGGAGACCCAGTACTTC
CASSLVGTAETQYF
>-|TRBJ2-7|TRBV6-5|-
TGTGCCAGCAGTTACTCGCCGGGTCTCAAGCCGGACGAGCAGTACTTC
CASSYSPGLKPDEQYF
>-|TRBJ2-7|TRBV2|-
TGTGCCAGCAGTAACCCCCTTGCGTCCTACGAGCAGTACTTC
CASSNPLASYEQYF
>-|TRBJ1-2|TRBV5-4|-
TGTGCCAGCAGCTTGATTCAGGGCGCGGGCTACACCTTC
CASSLIQGAGYTF
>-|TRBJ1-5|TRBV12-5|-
TGTGCTAGTGGCCCCGATCAGCCCCAGCATTTT
CASGPDQPQHF
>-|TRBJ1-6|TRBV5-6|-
TGTGCCAGCAGCTTAGGAGGCAGTACGGTTTCACCCCTCCACTTT
CASSLGGSTVSPLHF
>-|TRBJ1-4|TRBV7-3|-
TGTGCCAGCAGCTCCCAGCCTAATGAAAAACTGTTTTTT
CASSSQPNEKLFF
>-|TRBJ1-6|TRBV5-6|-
TGTGCCAGCAGCTTGGGACCCAATTCACCCCTCCACTTT
CASSLGPNSPLHF
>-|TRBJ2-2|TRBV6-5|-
TGTGCCAGTTACAGGACGCCGAACACCGGGGAGCTGTTTTTT
CASYRTPNTGELFF